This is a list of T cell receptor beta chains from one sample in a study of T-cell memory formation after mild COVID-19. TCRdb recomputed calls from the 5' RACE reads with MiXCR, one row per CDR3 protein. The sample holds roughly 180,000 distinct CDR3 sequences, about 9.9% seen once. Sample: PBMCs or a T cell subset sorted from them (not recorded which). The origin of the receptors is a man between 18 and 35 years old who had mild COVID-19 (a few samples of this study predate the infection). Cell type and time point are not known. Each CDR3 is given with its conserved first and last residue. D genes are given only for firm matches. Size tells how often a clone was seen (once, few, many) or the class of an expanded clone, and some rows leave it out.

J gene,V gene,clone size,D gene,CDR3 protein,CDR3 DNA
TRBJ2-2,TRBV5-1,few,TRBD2,CASRTGTTVAGELFF,TGCGCCAGCAGGACCGGGACTACAGTTGCCGGGGAGCTGTTTTTT
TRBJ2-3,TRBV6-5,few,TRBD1,CASSYSTVGQGAGDTQYF,TGTGCCAGCAGTTACTCGACCGTAGGACAGGGGGCAGGAGATACGCAGTATTTT
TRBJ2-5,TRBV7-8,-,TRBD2,CASRPTSGGGETQYF,TGTGCCAGCAGGCCCACTAGCGGGGGGGGTGAGACCCAGTACTTC
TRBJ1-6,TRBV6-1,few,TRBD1,CASSELGQGRTPLHF,TGTGCCAGCAGTGAACTAGGACAGGGGCGGACACCCCTCCACTTT
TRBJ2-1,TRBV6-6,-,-,CASILAGTETYNEQFF,TGTGCCAGCATACTAGCCGGGACCGAGACCTACAATGAGCAGTTCTTC
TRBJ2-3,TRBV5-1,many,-,CASSLRDGSTDTQYF,TGCGCCAGCAGCTTGAGGGACGGTAGCACAGATACGCAGTATTTT
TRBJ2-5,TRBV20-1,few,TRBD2,CSVPATSGSAEYF,TGCAGTGTTCCGGCCACTAGCGGGTCCGCCGAGTACTTC
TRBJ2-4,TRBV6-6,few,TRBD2,CASSYSSAGGTKNIQYF,TGTGCCAGCAGTTACTCGTCAGCGGGGGGAACCAAAAACATTCAGTACTTC
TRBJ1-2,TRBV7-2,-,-,CASSPTSGYTF,TGTGCCAGCAGCCCAACGTCAGGCTACACCTTC
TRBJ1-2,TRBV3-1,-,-,CASSQDNAGSAGYTF,TGTGCCAGCAGCCAAGATAACGCGGGGTCAGCTGGCTACACCTTC
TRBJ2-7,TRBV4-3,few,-,CASSQELRNEQYF,TGCGCCAGCAGCCAAGAATTACGGAACGAGCAGTACTTC
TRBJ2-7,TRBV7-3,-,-,CASSLIGVSYEQYF,TGTGCCAGCAGCTTAATTGGCGTCTCCTACGAGCAGTACTTC
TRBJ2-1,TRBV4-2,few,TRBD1,CASSQGDRANEQFF,TGTGCCAGCAGCCAAGGGGACAGGGCGAATGAGCAGTTCTTC
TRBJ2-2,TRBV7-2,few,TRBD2,CASSLGGGASGGELFF,TGTGCCAGCAGCTTAGGCGGGGGGGCATCAGGCGGGGAGCTGTTTTTT
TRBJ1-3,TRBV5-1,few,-,CASSLTGPLSGNTIYF,TGCGCCAGCAGCTTGACTGGGCCGCTCTCTGGAAACACCATATATTTT
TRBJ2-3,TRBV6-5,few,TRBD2,CASSRRGGALDTQYF,TGTGCCAGCAGCCGACGCGGGGGGGCCTTAGATACGCAGTATTTT
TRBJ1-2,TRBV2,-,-,CASSAQGGGYTF,TGTGCCAGCAGTGCACAGGGCGGCGGCTACACCTTC
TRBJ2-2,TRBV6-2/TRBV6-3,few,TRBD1,CASSYSSLSQGALFFTGELFF,TGTGCCAGCAGTTACTCGTCCCTGAGTCAGGGGGCCCTGTTTTTCACCGGGGAGCTGTTTTTT
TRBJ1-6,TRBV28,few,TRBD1,CASSRSGTGNSPLHF,TGTGCCAGCAGCCGTTCCGGGACAGGGAATTCACCCCTCCACTTT
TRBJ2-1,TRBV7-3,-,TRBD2,CASSLTVLAGGNEQFF,TGTGCCAGCAGCTTAACCGTCCTAGCGGGGGGCAATGAGCAGTTCTTC
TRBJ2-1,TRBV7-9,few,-,CASSNPPLVGGSGNEQFF,TGTGCCAGCAGCAATCCCCCCCTCGTGGGGGGCAGCGGCAATGAGCAGTTCTTC
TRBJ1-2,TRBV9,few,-,CASSVDRGSGYTF,TGTGCCAGCAGCGTAGATCGGGGTAGTGGCTACACCTTC
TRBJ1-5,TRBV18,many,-,CASSREHSNQPQHF,TGTGCCAGCTCTAGGGAACATAGCAATCAGCCCCAGCATTTT
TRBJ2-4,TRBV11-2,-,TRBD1,CASSLGGQGNIQYF,TGTGCCAGCAGCTTGGGGGGACAGGGGAACATTCAGTACTTC
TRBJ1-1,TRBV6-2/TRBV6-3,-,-,CASSHNGRTEAFF,TGTGCCAGCAGCCATAATGGTCGGACTGAAGCTTTCTTT
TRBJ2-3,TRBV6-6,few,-,CASESGITDTQYF,TGTGCCAGCGAGAGCGGTATCACAGATACGCAGTATTTT
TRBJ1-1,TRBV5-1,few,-,CASSLSAGMNTEAFF,TGCGCCAGCAGCTTGTCGGCCGGAATGAACACTGAAGCTTTCTTT
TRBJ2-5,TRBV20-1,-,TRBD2,CSARTSGVRGTQYF,TGCAGTGCTAGGACTAGCGGGGTCCGTGGGACCCAGTACTTC
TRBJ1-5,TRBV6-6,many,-,CASSYTSRGNQPQHF,TGTGCCAGCAGTTACACCTCCAGGGGTAATCAGCCCCAGCATTTT
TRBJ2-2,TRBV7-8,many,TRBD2,CASRVAGGNTGELFF,TGTGCCAGCAGAGTAGCGGGGGGGAACACCGGGGAGCTGTTTTTT
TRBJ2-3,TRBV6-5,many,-,CASSPWTAVADTQYF,TGTGCCAGCAGTCCATGGACCGCAGTAGCAGATACGCAGTATTTT
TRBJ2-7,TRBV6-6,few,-,CASKALRDLSYEQYF,TGTGCCAGCAAGGCCCTCCGGGACTTATCCTACGAGCAGTACTTC
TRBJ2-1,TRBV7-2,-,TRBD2,CASSLLGAGGYNEQFF,TGTGCCAGCAGCCTCCTCGGCGCGGGGGGTTACAATGAGCAGTTCTTC
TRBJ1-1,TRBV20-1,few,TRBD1,CSATSPTGDTEAFF,TGCAGTGCTACCTCTCCTACAGGGGACACTGAAGCTTTCTTT
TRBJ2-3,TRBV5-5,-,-,CASNRRGDTDTQYF,TGTGCCAGCAACCGCAGGGGTGACACAGATACGCAGTATTTT
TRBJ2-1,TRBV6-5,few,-,CASSYSGSIYNEQFF,TGTGCCAGCAGTTACTCGGGGTCCATCTACAATGAGCAGTTCTTC
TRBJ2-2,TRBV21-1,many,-,CASSTRDRGATGELFF,TGTGCCAGCAGCACCAGGGACAGGGGGGCCACCGGGGAGCTGTTTTTT
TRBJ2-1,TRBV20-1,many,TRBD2,CSATAGSSYNEQFF,TGCAGTGCTACAGCGGGGAGCTCCTACAATGAGCAGTTCTTC
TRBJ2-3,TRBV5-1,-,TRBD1,CASSPQGVGTDTQYF,TGCGCCAGCAGCCCACAGGGGGTCGGCACAGATACGCAGTATTTT
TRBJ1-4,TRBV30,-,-,CAWSPGQSNEKLFF,TGTGCCTGGAGTCCGGGGCAAAGCAATGAAAAACTGTTTTTT
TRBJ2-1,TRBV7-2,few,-,CASSLEGGYRFF,TGTGCCAGCAGCTTAGAGGGGGGGTATCGGTTCTTC
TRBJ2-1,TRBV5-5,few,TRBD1,CASSLGWDSSYNEQFF,TGTGCCAGCAGCTTGGGATGGGACAGCTCCTACAATGAGCAGTTCTTC
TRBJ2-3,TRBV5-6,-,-,CASSLVSWTGVDTQYF,TGTGCCAGCAGCTTGGTTAGTTGGACGGGGGTGGATACGCAGTATTTT
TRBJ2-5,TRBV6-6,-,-,CASSYSGKETQYF,TGTGCCAGCAGTTACTCGGGGAAAGAGACCCAGTACTTC
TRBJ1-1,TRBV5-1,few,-,CASSARGPMNTEAFF,TGCGCCAGCAGCGCCAGGGGTCCTATGAACACTGAAGCTTTCTTT
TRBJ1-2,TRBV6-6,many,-,CASSHRQAYGYTF,TGTGCCAGCAGTCACCGACAGGCCTATGGCTACACCTTC
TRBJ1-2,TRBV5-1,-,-,CASRLGSNYGYTF,TGCGCCAGCAGGTTGGGCAGTAACTATGGCTACACCTTC
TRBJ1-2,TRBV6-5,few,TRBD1,CASSYLQGASYGYTF,TGTGCCAGCAGTTACTTACAGGGGGCGAGCTATGGCTACACCTTC
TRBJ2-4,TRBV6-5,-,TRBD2,CASSSGGSVQNIQYF,TGTGCCAGCAGTTCCGGGGGGTCGGTTCAAAACATTCAGTACTTC
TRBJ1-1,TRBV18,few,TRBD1,CASSTSETYRQGTEAFF,TGTGCCAGCTCAACCTCAGAAACTTACCGACAGGGCACTGAAGCTTTCTTT